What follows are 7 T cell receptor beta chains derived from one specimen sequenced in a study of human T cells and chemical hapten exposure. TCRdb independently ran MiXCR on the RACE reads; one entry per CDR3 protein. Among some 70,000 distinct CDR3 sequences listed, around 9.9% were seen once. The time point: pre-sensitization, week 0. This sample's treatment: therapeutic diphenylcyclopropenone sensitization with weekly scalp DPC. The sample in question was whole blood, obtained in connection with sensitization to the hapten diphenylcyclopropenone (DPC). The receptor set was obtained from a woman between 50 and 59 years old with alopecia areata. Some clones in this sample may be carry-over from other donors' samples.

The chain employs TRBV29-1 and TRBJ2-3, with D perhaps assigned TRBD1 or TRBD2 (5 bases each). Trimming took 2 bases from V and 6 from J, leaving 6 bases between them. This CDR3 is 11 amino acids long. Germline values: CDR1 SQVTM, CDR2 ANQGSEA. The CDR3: CSVEWGDTQYF. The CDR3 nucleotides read TGCAGCGTTGAATGGGGGGATACGCAGTATTTT.

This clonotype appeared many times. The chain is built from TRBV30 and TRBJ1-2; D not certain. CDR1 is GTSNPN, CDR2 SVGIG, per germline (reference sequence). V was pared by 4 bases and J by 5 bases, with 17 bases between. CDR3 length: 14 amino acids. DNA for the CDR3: TGTGCCTGGACCCTGACGGATTTTCTTTATGGCTACACCTTC. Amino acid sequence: CAWTLTDFLYGYTF.

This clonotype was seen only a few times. CDR3: CASSPGTGIFEKLFF. CDR3 in DNA: TGTGCCAGCTCACCTGGGACAGGGATCTTTGAAAAACTGTTTTTT. V gene TRBV18 combines with J gene TRBJ1-4; 9 nucleotides line up with TRBD1. V trimming: 3 bases; J trimming: 7 bases; junction bases outside the gene matches: 6. CDR3 size: 15 residues. CDR1 is KGHSH, CDR2 LQKENI, per germline. Combining the CDR3 with reference TRBV18 and TRBJ1-4 gives the whole variable domain NAGVMQNPRHLVRRRGQEARLRCSPMKGHSHVYWYRQLPEEGLKFMVYLQKENIIDESGMPKERFSAEFPKEGPSILRIQQVVRGDSAAYFCASSPGTGIFEKLFFGSGTQLSVL.

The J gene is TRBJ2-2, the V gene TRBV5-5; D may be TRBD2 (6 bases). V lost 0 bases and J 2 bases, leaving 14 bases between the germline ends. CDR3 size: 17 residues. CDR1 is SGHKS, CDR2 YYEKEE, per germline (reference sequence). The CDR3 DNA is TGTGCCAGCAGCTTGGGGAGGAGGGTCGTTAACACCGGGGAGCTGTTTTTT. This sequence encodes CASSLGRRVVNTGELFF.

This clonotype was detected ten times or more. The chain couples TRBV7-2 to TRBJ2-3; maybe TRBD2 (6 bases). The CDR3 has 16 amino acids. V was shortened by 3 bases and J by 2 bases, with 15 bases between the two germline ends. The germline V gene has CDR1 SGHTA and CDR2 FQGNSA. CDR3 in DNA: TGTGCCAGCAGCTTCGGTCTCGGGGGTCACACAGATACGCAGTATTTT. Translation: CASSFGLGGHTDTQYF.

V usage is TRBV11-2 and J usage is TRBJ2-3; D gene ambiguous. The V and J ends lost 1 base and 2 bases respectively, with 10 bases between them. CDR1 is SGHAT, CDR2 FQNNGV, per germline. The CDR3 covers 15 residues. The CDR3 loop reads CASSLGSGYTDTQYF. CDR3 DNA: TGTGCCAGCAGCTTAGGCTCCGGCTACACAGATACGCAGTATTTT.

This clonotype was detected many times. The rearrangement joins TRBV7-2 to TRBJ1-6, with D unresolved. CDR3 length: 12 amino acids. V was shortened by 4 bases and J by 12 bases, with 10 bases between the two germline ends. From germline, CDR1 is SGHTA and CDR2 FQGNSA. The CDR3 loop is CASSWAVEPLHF. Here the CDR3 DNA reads TGTGCCAGCAGCTGGGCAGTAGAACCCCTCCACTTT.